Presented here are 30 T cell receptor beta chains from one specimen sequenced in a study of early T cells in non-severe SARS-CoV-2 infection. TCRdb independently ran MiXCR on the 5' RACE reads; one entry per CDR3 protein. This table holds about 42,000 distinct CDR3 sequences, roughly 6.6% found once. Sequenced sample: whole blood. These receptors originate from an adult who was a healthcare worker with PCR-confirmed SARS-CoV-2 infection or an uninfected control (not recorded which).

The chain has TRBV19 and TRBJ2-3; D gene unclear. V lost 8 bases and J lost 4, with 7 bases in between. CDR1 and CDR2 (germline): LNHDA, SQIVND (reference sequence). The length of the CDR3 is 11 residues. The CDR3 loop reads CASSVADTQYF. CDR3 bases: TGTGCCAGTTCAGTGGCAGATACGCAGTATTTT. The whole variable domain, filled in from reference TRBV19 and TRBJ2-3, reads DGGITQSPKYLFRKEGQNVTLSCEQNLNHDAMYWYRQDPGQGLRLIYYSQIVNDFQKGDIAEGYSVSREKKESFPLTVTSAQKNPTAFYLCASSVADTQYFGPGTRLTVL.

This clonotype was recorded a few times. This chain connects TRBV7-6 to TRBJ1-6, with 9 bases lining up with TRBD1. Germline trimming cut 1 base from V and 10 bases from J; bases unmatched to any gene: 11. CDR3 length equals 17 residues. Germline V gene data show CDR1 as SGHVS and CDR2 as FNYEAQ. The CDR3 sequence: CASSLETAGTGYSPLHF. DNA of the CDR3: TGTGCCAGCAGCTTAGAAACTGCCGGGACAGGGTACTCACCCCTCCACTTT.

The rearrangement links TRBV11-2 to TRBJ2-7, with unresolved D. This CDR3 has 15 residues. V gave up 1 base and J gave up 2 bases, with 12 bases separating them. Germline V gene sequence: CDR1 SGHAT, CDR2 FQNNGV. The CDR3: CASSLVSVNAYEQYF. The DNA of the CDR3 is TGTGCCAGCAGCTTAGTCTCGGTCAATGCCTACGAGCAGTACTTC.

The chain is built from TRBV12-3 or TRBV12-4 and TRBJ2-1; a weak D match, TRBD1 (7 bases). CDR3 length: 13 amino acids. Trimming took 8 bases from V and 4 from J, leaving 12 bases between them. Here the CDR3 reads CASARGVYNEQFF. DNA of the CDR3: TGTGCCAGCGCCAGGGGGGTTTACAATGAGCAGTTCTTC.

This clonotype was detected a few times. The chain carries TRBV27 and TRBJ2-7; D is possibly TRBD1 (5 bases). Germline V lookup: CDR1 MNHEY, CDR2 SMNVEV (reference sequence). Trimming took off 0 bases at V and 6 bases at J, with 9 bases between the two ends. This CDR3 has 13 amino acids. In DNA, the CDR3 is TGTGCCAGCAGTTTATCCCAGGGCAGCGAGCAGTACTTC. This encodes CASSLSQGSEQYF.

In its sample, this clonotype was seen a few times. The rearrangement links TRBV7-9 to TRBJ1-4, with 10 bases lining up with TRBD1. The CDR3 runs to 14 residues. Germline CDR1 is SEHNR and CDR2 is FQNEAQ (reference sequence). Trimming removed 4 bases from V and 6 bases from J; junction bases left unmatched: 2. CDR3 DNA sequence: TGTGCCAGCAGCTACGGGACAGGGGATGAAAAACTGTTTTTT. Translation: CASSYGTGDEKLFF.

This clonotype was picked up many times. The rearrangement uses TRBV5-1 and TRBJ2-1; D is undetermined. Germline CDR1 reads SGHRS; CDR2 reads YFSETQ. This CDR3 spans 14 amino acids. Deletions cut 0 bases from V and 5 bases from J, with 9 bases between. CDR3 loop: CASSLAGRHNEQFF. CDR3 bases: TGCGCCAGCAGCTTGGCTGGCAGGCACAATGAGCAGTTCTTC.

This clonotype was recorded many times. The chain recombines TRBV7-9 with TRBJ1-5; no clear D gene. Germline V gives CDR1 SEHNR, CDR2 FQNEAQ (reference sequence). CDR3 length: 13 amino acids. Trimming stripped 2 bases from V and 8 bases from J, with 10 bases between. The CDR3 DNA is TGTGCCAGCAGCTTAACAGCCGGGGAGCCCCAGCATTTT. Residues: CASSLTAGEPQHF. Full variable domain (outside the CDR3, taken from reference TRBV7-9 and TRBJ1-5): DTGVSQNPRHKITKRGQNVTFRCDPISEHNRLYWYRQTLGQGPEFLTYFQNEAQLEKSRLLSDRFSAERPKGSFSTLEIQRTEQGDSAMYLCASSLTAGEPQHFGDGTRLSIL.

This chain uses TRBV19 with TRBJ2-2, with 7 bases aligning to TRBD1. Germline lookup yields CDR1 LNHDA and CDR2 SQIVND (reference sequence). V lost 9 bases and J lost 5; bases outside the gene matches: 6. The CDR3 length is 13 residues. CDR3 sequence reads: CARRQGWTGELFF. CDR3 DNA: TGTGCCAGGCGACAGGGCTGGACCGGGGAGCTGTTTTTT.

In this sample, this clonotype turned up a few times. The chain couples TRBV10-3 to TRBJ2-3; 7 nucleotides align to TRBD2. Germline values: CDR1 ENHRY, CDR2 SYGVKD. The CDR3 loop spans 14 amino acids. V lost 7 bases and J lost 2; bases outside the gene matches: 6. CDR3 sequence: CAIKGLAATDTQYF. In DNA, the CDR3 is TGTGCCATCAAAGGCCTAGCGGCCACAGATACGCAGTATTTT.

The chain carries TRBV10-3 and TRBJ1-1; 8 bases match TRBD1. CDR1 and CDR2 (germline): ENHRY, SYGVKD. The CDR3 sequence is 14 residues long. V lost 0 bases and J lost 5; bases outside the gene matches: 2. The CDR3 coding sequence is TGTGCCATCAGTGAGTCCAGGGGGCAGACTGAAGCTTTCTTT. Translation: CAISESRGQTEAFF.

This clonotype was seen at least ten times. The CDR3 DNA reads TGTGCCAGCAGCTTGGGGGGGAACTACGAGCAGTACTTC. This sequence encodes CASSLGGNYEQYF. The chain employs TRBV5-4 and TRBJ2-7; either TRBD1 or TRBD2 may supply D (5 bases each). The germline V and J ends were trimmed by 0 bases and 3 bases, with 7 bases remaining between them. CDR3 length: 13 amino acids. Germline values: CDR1 SGHNT, CDR2 YYREEE (reference sequence).

The J gene is TRBJ2-2, the V gene TRBV19, with TRBD1 identical over 8 bases. Germline assignment: CDR1 LNHDA and CDR2 SQIVND (reference sequence). The ends lost 5 bases at V and 5 bases at J; junction bases unmatched: 10. The CDR3 extends over 16 amino acids. In DNA form, the CDR3 reads TGTGCCAGTAGTTATAGAGGACAGGGTTGGACCGGGGAGCTGTTTTTT. Translation: CASSYRGQGWTGELFF. The whole variable domain, remainder taken from reference TRBV19 and TRBJ2-2, is DGGITQSPKYLFRKEGQNVTLSCEQNLNHDAMYWYRQDPGQGLRLIYYSQIVNDFQKGDIAEGYSVSREKKESFPLTVTSAQKNPTAFYLCASSYRGQGWTGELFFGEGSRLTVL.

The rearrangement uses TRBV11-2 and TRBJ1-2; D is perhaps TRBD1 (5 bases). Germline loops: CDR1 SGHAT, CDR2 FQNNGV. The CDR3 sequence is 16 residues long. V was clipped by 1 base and J by 0 bases, with 12 bases between them. The CDR3 loop is CASSLVRDSTNYGYTF. The CDR3 DNA reads as TGTGCCAGCAGCTTAGTCAGGGATTCAACTAACTATGGCTACACCTTC.

This clonotype was seen only a few times. V usage is TRBV20-1 and J usage is TRBJ2-7, with unresolved D. The CDR3 totals 12 residues. Germline loops: CDR1 DFQATT, CDR2 SNEGSKA (reference sequence). The V gene lost 3 bases and the J gene lost 5 bases, with 11 bases spanning the gap. CDR3 protein: CSASQGPHEQYF. In DNA, the CDR3 is TGCAGTGCTAGCCAAGGGCCCCACGAGCAGTACTTC.

This clonotype was counted a few times. The chain recombines TRBV5-4 with TRBJ1-2, with unresolved D. This CDR3 comprises 14 residues. Per germline, CDR1 SGHNT and CDR2 YYREEE (reference sequence). The V end was cut by 4 bases, the J end by 4 bases, with 14 bases between. The chain's CDR3 is CASSPRHLVYGYTF. The CDR3 DNA sequence: TGTGCCAGCAGCCCCCGACACCTTGTCTATGGCTACACCTTC. The full variable domain, its missing parts supplied by reference TRBV5-4 and TRBJ1-2, is ETGVTQSPTHLIKTRGQQVTLRCSSQSGHNTVSWYQQALGQGPQFIFQYYREEENGRGNFPPRFSGLQFPNYSSELNVNALELDDSALYLCASSPRHLVYGYTFGSGTRLTVV.

This clonotype was detected only a few times. The chain carries TRBV13 and TRBJ2-1; 8 bases are shared with TRBD1. This CDR3 region has 14 residues. V gave up 5 bases and J gave up 1 base; unmatched junction bases: 1. Germline V lookup: CDR1 PRHDT, CDR2 FYEKMQ (reference sequence). This CDR3 reads CASSRTGSYNEQFF. The DNA for the CDR3 is TGTGCCAGCAGCCGGACAGGGTCCTACAATGAGCAGTTCTTC.

Ten or more counts support this clonotype. The rearrangement links TRBV20-1 to TRBJ2-5; D gene ambiguous. Per germline, CDR1 DFQATT and CDR2 SNEGSKA (reference sequence). The CDR3 length is 14 residues. Trimming shortened V by 4 bases and J by 2 bases, and 14 bases separated the two germline ends. The CDR3 loop is CSAIVGSQQETQYF. CDR3 nucleotide sequence: TGCAGTGCTATAGTGGGATCCCAACAAGAGACCCAGTACTTC.

This clonotype was detected only a few times. The chain links TRBV5-1 to TRBJ2-5; 7 bases agree with TRBD2. Germline V gene sequence: CDR1 SGHRS, CDR2 YFSETQ. V shed 0 bases, J shed 2 bases, and the junction held 7 bases outside the gene matches. There are 16 residues in the CDR3. The CDR3 is CASSLVLAGMQETQYF. CDR3 DNA: TGCGCCAGCAGCTTGGTATTAGCGGGTATGCAAGAGACCCAGTACTTC.

V gene TRBV11-3 combines with J gene TRBJ2-3; no firm D call. V was trimmed by 1 base and J by 0 bases, leaving 5 bases between them. The length of the CDR3 is 14 residues. The germline V gene encodes CDR1 SGHNT and CDR2 YENEEA. The CDR3 DNA reads TGTGCCAGCAGCTTAGGCACTAGCACAGATACGCAGTATTTT. Protein sequence: CASSLGTSTDTQYF.

In DNA, the CDR3 is TGTGCCATCAGATTTAGTGAGGGCACTGAAGCTTTCTTT. It codes for CAIRFSEGTEAFF. The chain couples TRBV10-3 to TRBJ1-1; D unclear. This CDR3 has 13 amino acids. Per the germline V gene, CDR1 is ENHRY and CDR2 is SYGVKD. With 6 bases removed from V and 4 bases from J, the gap between germline ends came to 12 bases.

There are a few counts of this clonotype. The chain links TRBV2 to TRBJ2-7; D is unresolved. V was pared by 1 base and J by 1 base, with 5 bases between. This CDR3 has 13 amino acids. Germline CDR1 is SNHLY and CDR2 is FYNNEI. CDR3 in amino acids: CASSEVKSYEQYF. The CDR3 DNA sequence: TGTGCCAGCAGTGAAGTGAAATCCTACGAGCAGTACTTC.

This clonotype was observed at least ten times. The chain uses TRBV5-6 and TRBJ1-2; the D is unclear. Per the germline V gene, CDR1 is SGHDT and CDR2 is YYEEEE. The CDR3 runs to 13 residues. V was cut by 1 base and J by 5 bases, with 9 bases left in between. CDR3: CASSLQDPYGYTF. The DNA for the CDR3 is TGTGCCAGCAGCTTGCAGGACCCTTATGGCTACACCTTC.

This clonotype was seen a few times. The chain couples TRBV18 to TRBJ1-1, with TRBD1 matching over 7 bases. V lost 6 bases to trimming and J lost 2 bases; unmatched junction nucleotides: 6. The germline V gene encodes CDR1 KGHSH and CDR2 LQKENI. The CDR3 contains 14 residues. The CDR3 DNA reads TGTGCCAGCTCGCGGACAGGTATCAACACTGAAGCTTTCTTT. Its protein product is CASSRTGINTEAFF.

In this sample, this clonotype turned up many times. The chain joins TRBV24-1 to TRBJ2-5; D is unresolved. The germline V gene has CDR1 KGHDR and CDR2 SFDVKD. The V end was cut by 2 bases, the J end by 0 bases, with 6 bases between. The CDR3 is made up of 14 amino acids. CDR3 in DNA: TGTGCCACCAGTGATTGGAAGGACCAAGAGACCCAGTACTTC. Protein product: CATSDWKDQETQYF.

The genes are TRBV10-3 and TRBJ1-6; a weak D match, TRBD1 (5 bases). The CDR3 has 14 amino acids. Germline assignment: CDR1 ENHRY and CDR2 SYGVKD. V was shortened by 6 bases and J by 4 bases, with 10 bases between the two germline ends. DNA of the CDR3: TGTGCCATCAGGCAGGGAATATATAATTCACCCCTCCACTTT. Amino acids: CAIRQGIYNSPLHF.

This clonotype came up a few times. The CDR3 coding sequence is TGTGCCAGTAGCTTGGGGGGGAACACTGAAGCTTTCTTT. Protein: CASSLGGNTEAFF. This chain links TRBV19 with TRBJ1-1, with D perhaps matching TRBD1 (5 bases). With 6 bases removed from V and 1 base from J, the gap between germline ends came to 9 bases. The CDR3 runs to 13 residues. Looked up from germline, CDR1 is LNHDA and CDR2 is SQIVND (reference sequence).

This clonotype was picked up a small number of times. The chain carries TRBV7-9 and TRBJ1-5; the D is unclear. Germline CDR1 and CDR2: SEHNR and FQNEAQ (reference sequence). Trimming shortened V by 5 bases and J by 0 bases, and 17 bases separated the two germline ends. This CDR3 contains 17 residues. CDR3 nucleotide sequence: TGTGCCAGCAGCCGCGGCCCAGGAGGGCTTAGCAATCAGCCCCAGCATTTT. Amino acids: CASSRGPGGLSNQPQHF.

The chain carries TRBV10-3 and TRBJ2-3, with D unresolved. Germline V gene sequence: CDR1 ENHRY, CDR2 SYGVKD. The CDR3 runs 14 residues. V was pared by 4 bases and J by 0 bases, with 8 bases between. The CDR3 loop reads CAISGSPSTDTQYF. CDR3 DNA: TGTGCCATCAGTGGCAGTCCTAGCACAGATACGCAGTATTTT.

This clonotype was picked up many times. The chain combines TRBV4-2 with TRBJ1-2; 11 bases are a match to TRBD1. This CDR3 has 14 residues. V was clipped by 3 bases and J by 7 bases; unmatched bases: 4. CDR1 is LGHNA and CDR2 is YNFKEQ in the germline V gene. The CDR3 loop reads CASSHGQGATGYTF. Here the CDR3 DNA reads TGTGCCAGCAGCCACGGACAGGGGGCAACTGGCTACACCTTC.